These T cell receptor beta chains were read from a single sample in a study of T cells in Graves' hyperthyroidism and ophthalmopathy. TCRdb re-called the multiplex PCR reads through MiXCR, storing one row per CDR3 protein. The sample comprises a few hundred thousand distinct CDR3 sequences, 22% of which are singletons, and around 54% rests with the top ten. The source material was blood. These receptors were taken from a woman between 65 and 79 years old with Graves' ophthalmopathy. Both conserved end residues are part of each CDR3. A D gene is named only where the DNA matches it firmly. Clone size appears in some rows only: once, few, many, or a class for an expanded clone.

clone_size j_call d_call v_call cdr3_length cdr3_aa cdr3_nt
NA TRBJ1-1 NA TRBV28 16 CASKLLPGEGHTEAFF TGTGCCAGCAAATTATTACCGGGGGAAGGGCACACTGAAGCTTTCTTT
NA TRBJ2-7 NA TRBV6-2/TRBV6-3 15 CASIYGPTLSYEQYF TGTGCCAGCATTTACGGGCCAACATTATCCTACGAGCAGTACTTC
many TRBJ1-1 NA TRBV6-1 14 CASSRVDLGTEAFF TGTGCCAGCAGTCGAGTTGATCTAGGGACTGAAGCTTTCTTT
few TRBJ1-1 TRBD1 TRBV10-3 15 CAISATIRTGGEAFF TGTGCCATCAGTGCCACGATTAGGACAGGAGGTGAAGCTTTCTTT
many TRBJ2-3 NA TRBV7-8 17 CASSFHLTGAHTDTQYF TGTGCCAGCAGCTTTCACCTAACCGGGGCACACACAGATACGCAGTATTTT
NA TRBJ1-2 NA TRBV5-4 15 CASSLAGVPNYGYTF TGTGCCAGCAGCTTGGCCGGGGTACCTAACTATGGCTACACCTTC
NA TRBJ2-1 TRBD2 TRBV5-1 15 CASSLRLALNNEQFF TGCGCCAGCAGCCTCCGACTAGCTTTGAACAATGAGCAGTTCTTC
few TRBJ1-1 NA TRBV11-2 11 CASSLGRSAFF TGTGCCAGCAGCTTAGGTCGGTCAGCTTTCTTT
NA TRBJ2-1 TRBD1 TRBV6-5 19 CASRLLDRGPESSYNEQFF TGTGCCAGCAGATTATTGGACAGGGGGCCCGAGAGCTCCTACAATGAGCAGTTCTTC
many TRBJ2-1 NA TRBV7-9 12 CASSLVAIEQFF TGTGCCAGCAGCTTAGTGGCAATTGAGCAGTTCTTC
many TRBJ2-7 TRBD1 TRBV2 14 CASSGRQGAQEQYF TGTGCCAGCAGCGGCAGACAGGGGGCGCAGGAGCAGTACTTC
NA TRBJ2-4 NA TRBV15 12 CATSVFNGIQYF TGTGCCACCAGCGTGTTTAATGGCATTCAGTACTTC
few TRBJ2-3 NA TRBV28 15 CASSPQGLLTDTQYF TGTGCCAGCAGCCCCCAGGGCCTCCTAACAGATACGCAGTATTTT
many TRBJ1-2 NA TRBV20-1 13 CSATPGQLYGYTF TGCAGTGCTACACCCGGACAGTTATATGGCTACACCTTC
few TRBJ1-1 NA TRBV29-1 14 CSVVGVFHGAEAFF TGCAGCGTTGTAGGCGTCTTTCATGGAGCTGAAGCTTTCTTT
NA TRBJ2-2 NA TRBV24-1 12 CATSDGQGELFF TGTGCCACCAGTGATGGTCAGGGGGAGCTGTTTTTT
few TRBJ1-1 NA TRBV27 14 CASKRQPMNTEAFF TGTGCCAGCAAACGGCAGCCTATGAACACTGAAGCTTTCTTT
few TRBJ1-5 NA TRBV11-2 15 CASSSFGYSNQPQHF TGTGCCAGCAGCTCCTTTGGATATAGCAATCAGCCCCAGCATTTT
many TRBJ2-7 NA TRBV3-1 14 CASSQVGQGGEQYF TGTGCCAGCAGCCAAGTTGGGCAGGGTGGCGAGCAGTACTTC
NA TRBJ1-1 NA TRBV30 11 CAWSLSTEAFF TGTGCCTGGAGTCTTAGCACTGAAGCTTTCTTT
NA TRBJ2-5 TRBD2 TRBV28 14 CASRELAVQETQYF TGTGCCAGCAGAGAACTAGCGGTCCAAGAGACCCAGTACTTC
few TRBJ2-7 NA TRBV20-1 12 CSARASSYEQYF TGCAGTGCTAGAGCCAGTTCCTACGAGCAGTACTTC
NA TRBJ2-7 TRBD1 TRBV20-1 14 CSAKPGQPSYEQYF TGCAGTGCAAAACCGGGACAGCCCAGCTACGAGCAGTACTTC
NA TRBJ2-7 NA TRBV3-1 14 CASSQDLTGHEQYF TGTGCCAGCAGCCAAGACCTGACAGGTCACGAGCAGTACTTC
NA TRBJ2-5 NA TRBV27 13 CASSLSGIGRSYF TGTGCCAGCAGTTTATCGGGGATTGGGAGGTCCTACTTC
few TRBJ1-5 NA TRBV28 16 CASSLRGGGGSQPQHF TGTGCCAGCAGTTTGCGCGGAGGGGGGGGCAGTCAGCCCCAGCATTTT
few TRBJ1-3 NA TRBV3-1 13 CASSQPTGLSLYF TGTGCCAGCAGCCAGCCGACAGGTCTCAGCCTATATTTT
NA TRBJ2-3 NA TRBV6-1 14 CASSPGGGADTQYF TGTGCCAGCTCTCCAGGAGGTGGCGCAGATACGCAGTATTTT
few TRBJ2-2 NA TRBV5-4 14 CASSRGQNTGELFF TGTGCCAGCAGCCGAGGACAGAATACCGGGGAGCTGTTTTTT
few TRBJ2-5 NA TRBV28 12 CASSPARQTQYF TGTGCCAGCAGCCCAGCTCGCCAGACCCAGTACTTC
NA TRBJ2-7 NA TRBV6-4 15 CASSPLGRLENEKYF TGTGCCAGCAGCCCCCTTGGACGGCTCGAGAACGAGAAGTACTTC
NA TRBJ2-1 TRBD1 TRBV29-1 15 CSSGEGTGVTGEQFF TGCAGCTCGGGCGAGGGGACAGGGGTAACGGGGGAGCAGTTCTTC
NA TRBJ2-3 NA TRBV28 12 CASSRVRDTQYF TGTGCCAGCAGCCGAGTAAGGGATACGCAGTATTTT
many TRBJ1-1 NA TRBV27 13 CASSLDRGTEAFF TGTGCCAGCAGCTTAGACAGAGGCACTGAAGCTTTCTTT
few TRBJ2-7 NA TRBV5-1 14 CASRQEQGKHEQYF TGCGCCAGCAGGCAGGAACAGGGTAAGCACGAGCAGTACTTC
few TRBJ2-1 NA TRBV24-1 15 CATSDLDSSHNEQFF TGTGCCACCAGTGACTTAGACAGTAGCCACAATGAGCAGTTCTTC
once TRBJ2-6 NA TRBV25-1 15 CASSSNRAGANVLTF TGTGCCAGCAGTTCTAACAGGGCTGGGGCCAACGTCCTGACTTTC
few TRBJ1-3 NA TRBV7-2 15 CASSLAPGSGNTIYF TGTGCCAGCAGCTTAGCGCCAGGCTCTGGAAACACCATATATTTT
NA TRBJ2-7 NA TRBV5-5 14 CASSLEGDSYEQYF TGTGCCAGCAGCTTGGAGGGGGACTCCTACGAGCAGTACTTC
few TRBJ1-6 TRBD1 TRBV12-3/TRBV12-4 15 CASSSDRAIISPLHF TGTGCCAGCAGTAGTGACAGGGCCATAATTTCACCCCTCCACTTT
many TRBJ1-1 TRBD1 TRBV2 14 CASLPPDRVAEAFF TGTGCCAGCCTCCCGCCGGACAGGGTGGCTGAAGCTTTCTTT
NA TRBJ2-3 TRBD2 TRBV7-2 17 CASSSQRGGRLTDTQYF TGTGCCAGCAGCTCCCAGCGGGGGGGCCGGTTAACAGATACGCAGTATTTT
few TRBJ1-1 NA TRBV11-2 16 CASSERHAGRNTEAFF TGTGCCAGCAGCGAACGCCACGCGGGGAGGAACACTGAAGCTTTCTTT
few TRBJ2-7 TRBD2 TRBV27 13 CASKASGSYEQYF TGTGCCAGCAAGGCTAGCGGTTCCTACGAGCAGTACTTC
NA TRBJ2-1 NA TRBV25-1 12 CASTFSGREQFF TGTGCCAGCACTTTTTCCGGGAGAGAGCAGTTCTTC
few TRBJ1-5 NA TRBV6-2/TRBV6-3 14 CANSPGQGNQPQHF TGTGCCAACAGTCCGGGACAAGGCAATCAGCCCCAGCATTTT
many TRBJ1-5 TRBD1 TRBV6-1 14 CASSPDRGNQPQHF TGTGCCAGCAGTCCCGACAGGGGCAATCAGCCCCAGCATTTT
NA TRBJ2-3 TRBD1 TRBV6-1 14 CASSSTGKTDTQYF TGTGCCAGCAGCTCGACAGGGAAGACAGATACGCAGTATTTT
few TRBJ1-1 NA TRBV30 12 CAWSPPSLEAFF TGTGCCTGGAGTCCCCCTTCCCTTGAAGCTTTCTTT
few TRBJ2-5 NA TRBV2 17 CASKSRDPSYRGETQYF TGTGCCAGCAAGAGCCGGGACCCCTCCTATCGGGGAGAGACCCAGTACTTC
NA TRBJ2-1 NA TRBV18 16 CASSPSHGTLYNEQFF TGTGCCAGCTCACCATCGCACGGGACACTTTACAATGAGCAGTTCTTC
NA TRBJ1-2 TRBD1 TRBV7-2 16 CASSWGQGPLGYGYTF TGTGCCAGCAGCTGGGGACAGGGGCCTCTAGGCTATGGCTACACCTTC
many TRBJ2-3 TRBD2 TRBV20-1 18 CSARHTTGLAAPPDTQYF TGCAGTGCTAGACATACAACGGGACTAGCGGCCCCGCCAGATACGCAGTATTTT
few TRBJ1-1 NA TRBV4-1 13 CASSRVQGTEAFF TGCGCCAGCAGCCGCGTCCAGGGTACTGAAGCTTTCTTT
NA TRBJ2-7 NA TRBV12-3/TRBV12-4 12 CASSLQASEQYF TGTGCCAGCAGTTTACAGGCATCCGAGCAGTACTTC